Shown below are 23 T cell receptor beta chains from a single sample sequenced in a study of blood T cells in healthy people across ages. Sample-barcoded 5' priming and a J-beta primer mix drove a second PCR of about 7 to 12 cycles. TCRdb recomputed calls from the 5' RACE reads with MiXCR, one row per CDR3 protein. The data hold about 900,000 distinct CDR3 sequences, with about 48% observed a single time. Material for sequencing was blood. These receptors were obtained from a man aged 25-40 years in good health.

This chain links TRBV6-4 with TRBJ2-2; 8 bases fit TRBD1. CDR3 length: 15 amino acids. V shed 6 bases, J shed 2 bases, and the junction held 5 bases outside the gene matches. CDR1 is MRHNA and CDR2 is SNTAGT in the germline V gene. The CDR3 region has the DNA TGTGCCAGCAGCCGGGACAGGATAAACACCGGGGAGCTGTTTTTT. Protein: CASSRDRINTGELFF.

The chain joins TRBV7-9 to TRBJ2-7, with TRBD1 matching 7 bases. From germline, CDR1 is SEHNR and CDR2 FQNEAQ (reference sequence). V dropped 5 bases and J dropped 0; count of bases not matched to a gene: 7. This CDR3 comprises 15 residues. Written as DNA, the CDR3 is TGTGCCAGCAGCGGCCTAGGGACAGCCTCCTACGAGCAGTACTTC. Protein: CASSGLGTASYEQYF.

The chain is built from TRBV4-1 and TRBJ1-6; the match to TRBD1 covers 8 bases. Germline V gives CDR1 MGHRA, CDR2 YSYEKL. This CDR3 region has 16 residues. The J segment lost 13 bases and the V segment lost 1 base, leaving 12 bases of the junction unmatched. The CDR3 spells CASSQAGGTGLSPLHF. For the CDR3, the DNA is TGCGCCAGCAGCCAAGCAGGGGGGACAGGCCTTTCTCCCCTCCACTTT.

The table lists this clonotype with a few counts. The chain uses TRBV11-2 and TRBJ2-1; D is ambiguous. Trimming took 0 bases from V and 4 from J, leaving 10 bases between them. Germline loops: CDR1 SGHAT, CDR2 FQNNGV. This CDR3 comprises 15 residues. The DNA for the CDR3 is TGTGCCAGCAGCTTAGATCGTAATACTTACAATGAGCAGTTCTTC. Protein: CASSLDRNTYNEQFF.

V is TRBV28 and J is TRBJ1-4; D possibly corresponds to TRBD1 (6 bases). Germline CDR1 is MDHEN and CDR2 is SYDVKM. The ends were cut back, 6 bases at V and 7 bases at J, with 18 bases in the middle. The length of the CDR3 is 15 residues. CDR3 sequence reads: CASSRSGGLSEKLFF. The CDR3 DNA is TGTGCCAGCAGCCGGTCGGGGGGGCTGTCTGAAAAACTGTTTTTT.

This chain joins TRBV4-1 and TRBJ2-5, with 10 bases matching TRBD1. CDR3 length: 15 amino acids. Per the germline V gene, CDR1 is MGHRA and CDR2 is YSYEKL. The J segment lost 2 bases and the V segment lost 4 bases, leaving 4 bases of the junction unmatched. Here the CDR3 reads CASSRGTGDQETQYF. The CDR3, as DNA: TGCGCCAGCAGCCGCGGGACAGGGGATCAAGAGACCCAGTACTTC.

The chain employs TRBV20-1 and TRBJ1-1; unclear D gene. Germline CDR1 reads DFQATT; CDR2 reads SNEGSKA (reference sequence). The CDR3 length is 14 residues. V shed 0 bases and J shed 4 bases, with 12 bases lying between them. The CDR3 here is CSARDLKLTTEAFF. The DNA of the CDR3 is TGCAGTGCTAGAGATCTTAAGCTGACCACTGAAGCTTTCTTT.

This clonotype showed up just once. The CDR3 coding sequence is TGTGCCAGCAGCCAAGCGAGTGAGAGTTACTCCTACGAGCAGTACTTC. Translation: CASSQASESYSYEQYF. The rearrangement uses TRBV14 and TRBJ2-7, with D hard to call. The CDR3 contains 16 residues. V was clipped by 1 base and J by 0 bases, with 13 bases between them. Germline CDR1 SGHDN, CDR2 FVKESK.

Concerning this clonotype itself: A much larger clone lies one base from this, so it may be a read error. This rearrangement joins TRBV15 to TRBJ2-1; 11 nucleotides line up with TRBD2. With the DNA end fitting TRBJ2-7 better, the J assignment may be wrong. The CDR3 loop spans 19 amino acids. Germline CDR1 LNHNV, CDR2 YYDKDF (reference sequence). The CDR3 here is CATMSPTSGGLSSYNEQYF. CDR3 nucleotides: TGTGCCACCATGAGTCCCACTAGCGGGGGTTTAAGCTCCTACAATGAGCAGTACTTC.

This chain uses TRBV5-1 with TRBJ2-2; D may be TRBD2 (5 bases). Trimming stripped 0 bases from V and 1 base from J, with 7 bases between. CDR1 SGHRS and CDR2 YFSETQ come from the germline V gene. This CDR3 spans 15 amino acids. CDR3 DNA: TGCGCCAGCAGCTTGGATGCGGGGAACACCGGGGAGCTGTTTTTT. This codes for CASSLDAGNTGELFF. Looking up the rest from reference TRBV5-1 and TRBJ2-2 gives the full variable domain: KAGVTQTPRYLIKTRGQQVTLSCSPISGHRSVSWYQQTPGQGLQFLFEYFSETQRNKGNFPGRFSGRQFSNSRSEMNVSTLELGDSALYLCASSLDAGNTGELFFGEGSRLTVL.

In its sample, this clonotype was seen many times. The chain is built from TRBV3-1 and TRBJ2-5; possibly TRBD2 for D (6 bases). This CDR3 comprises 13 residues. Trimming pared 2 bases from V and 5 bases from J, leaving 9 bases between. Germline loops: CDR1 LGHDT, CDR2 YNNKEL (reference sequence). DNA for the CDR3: TGTGCCAGCAGCCAACTAGCGCGGGAGACCCAGTACTTC. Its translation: CASSQLARETQYF.

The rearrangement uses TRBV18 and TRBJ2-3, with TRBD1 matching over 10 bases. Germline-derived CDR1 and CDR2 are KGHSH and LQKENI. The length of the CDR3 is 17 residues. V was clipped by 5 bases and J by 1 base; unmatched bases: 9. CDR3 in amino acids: CASSVTPGTGGTDTQYF. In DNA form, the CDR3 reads TGTGCCAGCTCAGTCACTCCCGGGACAGGGGGCACAGATACGCAGTATTTT.

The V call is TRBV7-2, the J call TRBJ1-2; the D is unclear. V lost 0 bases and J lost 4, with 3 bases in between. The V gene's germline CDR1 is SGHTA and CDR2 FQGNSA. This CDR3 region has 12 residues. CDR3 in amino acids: CASSLATYGYTF. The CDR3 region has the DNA TGTGCCAGCAGCTTAGCCACCTATGGCTACACCTTC.

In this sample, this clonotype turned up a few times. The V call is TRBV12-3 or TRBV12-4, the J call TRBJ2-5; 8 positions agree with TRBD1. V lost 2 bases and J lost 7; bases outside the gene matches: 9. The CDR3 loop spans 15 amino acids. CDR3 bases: TGTGCCAGCAGTTTAACCGGGACAGGAGGGGGGACCCAGTACTTC. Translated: CASSLTGTGGGTQYF.

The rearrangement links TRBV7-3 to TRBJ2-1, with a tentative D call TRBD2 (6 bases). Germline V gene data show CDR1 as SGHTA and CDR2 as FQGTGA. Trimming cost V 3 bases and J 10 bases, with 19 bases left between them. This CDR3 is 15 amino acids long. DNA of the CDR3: TGTGCCAGCAGCTTTACCGGTGGGGGGTTCGCCGAGCAGTTCTTC. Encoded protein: CASSFTGGGFAEQFF.

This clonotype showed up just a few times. CDR3 DNA sequence: TGCGCCAGCAGCTTGTCAGGGTTCGACTACAATGAGCAGTTCTTC. This codes for CASSLSGFDYNEQFF. V is TRBV5-1 and J is TRBJ2-1, with D possibly TRBD1 on 5 matching bases. The germline V and J ends were trimmed by 1 base and 3 bases, with 11 bases remaining between them. Per the germline V gene, CDR1 is SGHRS and CDR2 is YFSETQ. This CDR3 has 15 amino acids.

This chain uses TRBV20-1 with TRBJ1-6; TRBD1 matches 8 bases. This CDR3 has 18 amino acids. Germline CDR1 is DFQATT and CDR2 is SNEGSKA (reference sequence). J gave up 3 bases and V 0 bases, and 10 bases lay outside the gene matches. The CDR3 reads CSARESAGTGDYNSPLHF. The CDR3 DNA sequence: TGCAGTGCTAGAGAGTCTGCCGGGACAGGAGACTATAATTCACCCCTCCACTTT.

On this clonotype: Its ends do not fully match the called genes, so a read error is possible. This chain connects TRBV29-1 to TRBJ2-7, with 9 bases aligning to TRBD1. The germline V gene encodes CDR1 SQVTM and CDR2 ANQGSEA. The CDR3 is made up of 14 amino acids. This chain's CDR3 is CSVDGTGSSYKQYF. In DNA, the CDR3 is TGCAGCGTGGACGGGACAGGGAGCTCCTACAAGCAGTACTTC.

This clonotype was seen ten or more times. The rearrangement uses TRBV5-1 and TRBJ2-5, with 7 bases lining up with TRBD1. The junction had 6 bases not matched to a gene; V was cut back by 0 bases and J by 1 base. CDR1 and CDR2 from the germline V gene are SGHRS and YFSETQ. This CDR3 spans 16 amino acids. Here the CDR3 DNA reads TGCGCCAGCAGCTTGGACGACAGGGTATCCCAAGAGACCCAGTACTTC. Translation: CASSLDDRVSQETQYF.

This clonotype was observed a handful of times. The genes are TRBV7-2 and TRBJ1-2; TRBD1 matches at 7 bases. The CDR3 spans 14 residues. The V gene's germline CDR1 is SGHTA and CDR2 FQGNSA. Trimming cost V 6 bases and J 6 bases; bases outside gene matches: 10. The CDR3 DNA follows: TGTGCCAGCAGGACGCGCCAGGGGGAGGATGGCTACACCTTC. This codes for CASRTRQGEDGYTF.

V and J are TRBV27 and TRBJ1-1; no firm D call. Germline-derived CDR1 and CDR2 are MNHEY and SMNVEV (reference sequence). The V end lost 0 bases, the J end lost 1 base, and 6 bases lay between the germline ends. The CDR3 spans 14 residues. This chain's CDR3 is CASSLSASNTEAFF. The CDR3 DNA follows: TGTGCCAGCAGTTTATCCGCCTCGAACACTGAAGCTTTCTTT.

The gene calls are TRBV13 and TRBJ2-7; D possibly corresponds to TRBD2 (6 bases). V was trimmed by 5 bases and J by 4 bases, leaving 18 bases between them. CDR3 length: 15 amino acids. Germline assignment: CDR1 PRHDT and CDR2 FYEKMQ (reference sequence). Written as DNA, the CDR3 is TGTGCCAGCAGCCCCCCTGGGGGGTCTAAGTACGAGCAGTACTTC. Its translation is CASSPPGGSKYEQYF.

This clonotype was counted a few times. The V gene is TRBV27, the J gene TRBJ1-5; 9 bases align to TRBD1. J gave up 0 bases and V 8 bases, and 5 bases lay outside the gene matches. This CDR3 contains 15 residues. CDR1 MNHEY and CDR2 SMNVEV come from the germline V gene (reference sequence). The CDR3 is CASRGQGSSNQPQHF. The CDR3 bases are TGTGCCAGCCGAGGACAGGGGAGTAGCAATCAGCCCCAGCATTTT.